Shown below are 20 T cell receptor beta chains from a single sample sequenced in a study of identifying expanded T cells in peripheral blood. Some clones are missing from TCRdb's copy, which holds only in-frame ones; the method was immunoSEQ multiplex PCR. The top ten clones hold 17% of a sample with under 110,000 clones, 87% of them seen once. Sequenced sample: blood. The receptors derive from a person aged 18 to 69 in good health.

The rearrangement uses TRBV11-3 and TRBJ2-2, with TRBD2 identical over 8 bases. The CDR3 spans 17 residues. V was pared by 0 bases and J by 4 bases, with 7 bases of the junction left unmatched. Germline lookup yields CDR1 SGHNT and CDR2 YENEEA. CDR3 nucleotides: TGTGCCAGCAGCTTAGATCAAGCGGGGGAATTCACCGGGGAGCTGTTTTTT. Translating gives CASSLDQAGEFTGELFF.

This chain uses TRBV6-5 with TRBJ1-2; perhaps TRBD1 as D (5 bases). The CDR3 extends over 15 amino acids. V was clipped by 6 bases and J by 0 bases, with 14 bases between them. Germline loops: CDR1 MNHEY, CDR2 SVGAGI. CDR3 sequence (DNA): TGTGCCAGCAGCCACAGGATTCTCTCTAACTATGGCTACACCTTC. It codes for CASSHRILSNYGYTF.

The V gene is TRBV4-3, the J gene TRBJ1-2, with 7 bases identical to TRBD1. Trimming at V came to 0 bases and at J to 14 bases, leaving 9 bases not matched to a gene. Germline lookup yields CDR1 LGHNA and CDR2 YSLEER. The CDR3 is 13 amino acids. CDR3 loop: CASSQDHRGAGTF. The CDR3 DNA reads as TGCGCCAGCAGCCAAGATCACAGGGGAGCGGGAACCTTC.

The V gene is TRBV7-2, the J gene TRBJ2-7; a weak D match, TRBD1 (6 bases). In germline, CDR1 is SGHTA, CDR2 FQGNSA. The CDR3 sequence is 14 residues long. Trimming shortened V by 3 bases and J by 4 bases, and 13 bases separated the two germline ends. The CDR3 loop reads CASSLRQESYEQYF. CDR3 in DNA: TGTGCCAGCAGCTTGAGACAGGAGTCATACGAGCAGTACTTC.

The chain is built from TRBV5-1 and TRBJ2-3; D is tentatively TRBD1 or TRBD2 (7 bases each). CDR1 is SGHRS and CDR2 is YFSETQ in the germline V gene. Trimming took off 7 bases at V and 4 bases at J, with 13 bases between the two ends. The CDR3 loop spans 13 amino acids. CDR3 bases: TGCGCCAGCGCGGCAGGGGGGGCAGATACGCAGTATTTT. Amino acids: CASAAGGADTQYF.

V is TRBV7-2 and J is TRBJ1-6, with D unclear. The CDR3 covers 14 residues. Germline CDR1 SGHTA, CDR2 FQGNSA. Trimming stripped 3 bases from V and 8 bases from J, with 11 bases between. CDR3 loop: CASSFRVGDSPLHF. As DNA, the CDR3 is TGTGCCAGCAGCTTCCGGGTCGGGGATTCACCCCTCCACTTT. Looking up the rest from reference TRBV7-2 and TRBJ1-6 gives the full variable domain: GAGVSQSPSNKVTEKGKDVELRCDPISGHTALYWYRQSLGQGLEFLIYFQGNSAPDKSGLPSDRFSAERTGGSVSTLTIQRTQQEDSAVYLCASSFRVGDSPLHFGNGTRLTVT.

This chain links TRBV19 with TRBJ1-5; the D gene is possibly TRBD1 (5 bases). V lost 9 bases and J 0 bases, leaving 15 bases between the germline ends. This CDR3 is built from 15 residues. In germline, CDR1 is LNHDA, CDR2 SQIVND (reference sequence). Here the CDR3 reads CASRMTVYSNQPQHF. The DNA for the CDR3 is TGTGCCAGCAGAATGACAGTCTATAGCAATCAGCCCCAGCATTTT.

This CDR3 reads CASSPLNEQFF. In nucleotides, the CDR3 is TGTGCCAGCAGCCCCCTGAATGAGCAGTTCTTC. The V gene is TRBV5-8, the J gene TRBJ2-1; no clear D. V was clipped by 4 bases and J by 7 bases, with 6 bases between them. Germline V gene lookup returns CDR1 SGHTS and CDR2 YDEGEE. The CDR3 loop spans 11 amino acids.

This rearrangement joins TRBV18 to TRBJ2-5; a possible D gene is TRBD2 (5 bases). V was pared by 1 base and J by 7 bases, with 7 bases between. Germline V lookup: CDR1 KGHSH, CDR2 LQKENI. CDR3 length equals 12 residues. In nucleotides, the CDR3 is TGTGCCAGCTCACCACGAGAGGGGACCCAGTACTTC. Its translation: CASSPREGTQYF.

A single count supports this clone. J is TRBJ1-1 and V is TRBV28, with TRBD1 as a possible D gene (6 bases). The V end lost 11 bases, the J end lost 3 bases, and 13 bases lay between the germline ends. The germline CDR1 and CDR2 sequences are MDHEN and SYDVKM. CDR3 size: 12 residues. The CDR3 loop is CAGKAGDTEAFF. The CDR3 nucleotides are TGTGCCGGCAAAGCAGGGGACACTGAAGCTTTCTTT. Drawing the rest from reference TRBV28 and TRBJ1-1, the complete variable domain is DVKVTQSSRYLVKRTGEKVFLECVQDMDHENMFWYRQDPGLGLRLIYFSYDVKMKEKGDIPEGYSVSREKKERFSLILESASTNQTSMYLCAGKAGDTEAFFGQGTRLTVV.

This chain links TRBV14 with TRBJ1-2; no clear D gene. This CDR3 has 13 residues. Looked up from germline, CDR1 is SGHDN and CDR2 is FVKESK. V was shortened by 0 bases and J by 13 bases, with 15 bases between the two germline ends. The DNA for the CDR3 is TGTGCCAGCAGCCAAGACCCCCCCTGGACGGGCACCTTC. Encoded protein: CASSQDPPWTGTF.

V usage is TRBV5-5 and J usage is TRBJ2-7; TRBD2 agrees at 7 bases. Germline V gene data show CDR1 as SGHKS and CDR2 as YYEKEE (reference sequence). CDR3 length: 15 residues. V gave up 2 bases and J gave up 3 bases; unmatched junction bases: 8. The CDR3 nucleotides are TGTGCCAGCAGCTTCTTGTGGACTAGTGGCTACGAGCAGTACTTC. Translation: CASSFLWTSGYEQYF.

The chain uses TRBV9 and TRBJ2-1; 7 bases fit TRBD2. The germline V gene has CDR1 SGDLS and CDR2 YYNGEE. CDR3 length: 15 residues. With V trimmed by 2 bases and J by 3 bases, 5 bases remained unmatched. The CDR3 is CASSVSGGLYNEQFF. The CDR3 DNA reads as TGTGCCAGCAGCGTTTCGGGGGGTCTCTACAATGAGCAGTTCTTC.

This clone counts as medium-sized (0.01 to 0.1%). The chain couples TRBV30 to TRBJ1-6; no definite D call. Per the germline V gene, CDR1 is GTSNPN and CDR2 is SVGIG (reference sequence). This CDR3 spans 14 amino acids. The V and J ends lost 1 base and 6 bases respectively, with 10 bases between them. The CDR3 protein is CAWSGQVLNSPLHF. Written as DNA, the CDR3 is TGTGCCTGGAGTGGGCAGGTTCTTAATTCACCCCTCCACTTT.

The chain combines TRBV7-2 with TRBJ2-2, with D tentatively TRBD1 or TRBD2 (5 bases each). This CDR3 region has 14 residues. CDR1 and CDR2 from the germline V gene are SGHTA and FQGNSA. V was shortened by 5 bases and J by 6 bases, with 13 bases between the two germline ends. CDR3 region: CASSEGRGAGELFF. The CDR3 DNA reads TGTGCCAGCAGCGAAGGACGGGGCGCCGGGGAGCTGTTTTTT.

The genes are TRBV27 and TRBJ2-4, with D possibly TRBD2 on 6 matching bases. Germline CDR1 and CDR2: MNHEY and SMNVEV (reference sequence). Trimming left V 3 bases short and J 8 bases short, with 14 bases between. The CDR3 runs to 14 residues. CDR3: CASSFVGGMYIQYF. CDR3 DNA: TGTGCCAGCAGTTTTGTGGGGGGAATGTACATTCAGTACTTC.

V and J are TRBV19 and TRBJ1-5; no reliable D call. Germline CDR1 and CDR2: LNHDA and SQIVND (reference sequence). V was clipped by 5 bases and J by 0 bases, with 8 bases between them. This CDR3 is 14 amino acids long. The CDR3 sequence is CASSPRGSNQPQHF. DNA for the CDR3: TGTGCCAGTAGTCCCCGGGGTAGCAATCAGCCCCAGCATTTT.

This clone was seen a single time. The chain employs TRBV5-1 and TRBJ2-7; D could derive from TRBD1 or TRBD2 (5 bases each). Looked up from germline, CDR1 is SGHRS and CDR2 is YFSETQ. The CDR3 has 15 amino acids. Deletions cut 7 bases from V and 5 bases from J, with 22 bases between. This CDR3 is CASSTPGTPTDEQYF. The CDR3 DNA reads TGCGCCAGCTCCACACCGGGGACGCCCACGGACGAGCAGTACTTC.

The chain combines TRBV6-5 with TRBJ2-5; 8 bases agree with TRBD2. Germline assignment: CDR1 MNHEY and CDR2 SVGAGI. V shed 3 bases, J shed 7 bases, and the junction held 7 bases outside the gene matches. The CDR3 contains 14 residues. CDR3 region: CASSYGTSGATQYF. The CDR3 DNA follows: TGTGCCAGCAGTTATGGGACTAGTGGGGCGACCCAGTACTTC.

In nucleotides, the CDR3 is TGCGCCAGCAGCGGGCAGGTCCAAGAGACCCAGTACTTC. Protein: CASSGQVQETQYF. This chain joins TRBV4-3 and TRBJ2-5; unclear D gene. Deletions cut 5 bases from V and 1 base from J, with 8 bases between. The CDR3 spans 13 residues. The germline V gene has CDR1 LGHNA and CDR2 YSLEER.